Presented here are 32 T cell receptor beta chains from one specimen sequenced in a study of T cells in Graves' hyperthyroidism and ophthalmopathy. Amplification targeted TCR beta CDR3 regions from RNA transcripts. The primer set for the first-round RT-PCR of the TCR CDR3 was HTBI. TCRdb reanalysed the multiplex PCR reads using MiXCR and keeps one entry per CDR3 protein. Counted here are roughly 500,000 distinct CDR3 sequences, roughly 25% occurring once; the ten biggest clones make up around 10%. Sequencing was carried out using blood. These TCRs come from a young woman with Graves' ophthalmopathy.

This clonotype was seen only a few times. This chain joins TRBV7-3 and TRBJ1-1; D call uncertain. The CDR3 totals 13 residues. Germline V lookup: CDR1 SGHTA, CDR2 FQGTGA. Trimming removed 2 bases at V and 7 bases at J, with 11 bases between. The CDR3 bases are TGTGCCAGCAGCTTATCCCACAATGATGAAGCTTTCTTT. Translation: CASSLSHNDEAFF. Filled out from reference TRBV7-3 and TRBJ1-1, the complete variable domain reads GAGVSQTPSNKVTEKGKYVELRCDPISGHTALYWYRQSLGQGPEFLIYFQGTGAADDSGLPNDRFFAVRPEGSVSTLKIQRTERGDSAVYLCASSLSHNDEAFFGQGTRLTVV.

This clonotype was counted many times. Here the CDR3 DNA reads TGCGCCAGCAGCCAAGAGATGAGGGGGCGCACCGGGGAGCTGTTTTTT. Protein: CASSQEMRGRTGELFF. The chain employs TRBV4-1 and TRBJ2-2; 7 bases fit TRBD1. The trim removed 0 bases at V and 4 bases at J, leaving 5 bases unmatched. Looked up from germline, CDR1 is MGHRA and CDR2 is YSYEKL. This CDR3 is 16 amino acids long.

This clonotype was seen at least ten times. This CDR3 is CSARGRAETQYF. CDR3 bases: TGCAGTGCTAGAGGGAGGGCGGAGACCCAGTACTTC. The J gene is TRBJ2-5, the V gene TRBV20-1, with D possibly being TRBD2 (6 bases). In germline, CDR1 is DFQATT, CDR2 SNEGSKA (reference sequence). The CDR3 runs to 12 residues. Trimming pared 1 base from V and 5 bases from J, leaving 8 bases between.

Many counts were recorded for this clonotype. The J gene is TRBJ2-7, the V gene TRBV10-3, with unresolved D. CDR1 and CDR2 (germline): ENHRY, SYGVKD. Deletions cut 7 bases from V and 2 bases from J, with 18 bases between. The CDR3 is made up of 15 amino acids. The CDR3 is CAITDLNFPPYEQYF. Here the CDR3 DNA reads TGTGCCATCACGGACCTAAACTTCCCTCCCTACGAGCAGTACTTC.

In this sample, this clonotype turned up many times. The rearrangement uses TRBV28 and TRBJ1-2, with D unclear. CDR1 is MDHEN and CDR2 is SYDVKM in the germline V gene. V lost 5 bases and J lost 0, with 16 bases in between. The CDR3 runs to 16 residues. The chain's CDR3 is CASSAPRASTNYGYTF. The CDR3 DNA sequence: TGTGCCAGCAGTGCTCCACGGGCCTCAACTAACTATGGCTACACCTTC.

This clonotype has just a few counts. This chain uses TRBV18 with TRBJ1-2; tentative D call: TRBD1 (5 bases). Trimming left V 3 bases short and J 4 bases short, with 12 bases between. The CDR3 runs 14 residues. CDR1 and CDR2 from the germline V gene are KGHSH and LQKENI. The CDR3 nucleotides are TGTGCCAGCTCACCCCCGGGGGACCCCTATGGCTACACCTTC. Its protein is CASSPPGDPYGYTF.

The chain employs TRBV6-5 and TRBJ2-7, with D possibly being TRBD2 (5 bases). Germline V gene sequence: CDR1 MNHEY, CDR2 SVGAGI. The CDR3 contains 13 residues. V lost 7 bases, J lost 5 bases, and 15 bases lay in between. CDR3 nucleotides: TGTGCCAGCAATTTAATGGGGAGCAACGAGCAGTACTTC. Encoded protein: CASNLMGSNEQYF.

There are many counts of this clonotype. J is TRBJ1-1 and V is TRBV19, with TRBD1 as a possible D gene (5 bases). Per the germline V gene, CDR1 is LNHDA and CDR2 is SQIVND (reference sequence). The CDR3 contains 15 residues. The V end was cut by 5 bases, the J end by 4 bases, with 17 bases between. CDR3 sequence: CASSPPGAGSTEAFF. As DNA, the CDR3 is TGTGCCAGTAGTCCCCCTGGGGCGGGCAGCACTGAAGCTTTCTTT.

This clonotype turned up a few times. A much larger clone differs by one base, so this may be a read error. The chain recombines TRBV27 with TRBJ1-2, with 8 bases that match TRBD1. Looked up from germline, CDR1 is MNHEY and CDR2 is SMNVEV (reference sequence). The CDR3 sequence is 14 residues long. CDR3 DNA: TGTACCAGCAGGACGAGGACAGGGCTGTATGGCTACACCTTC. Protein sequence: CTSRTRTGLYGYTF.

This clonotype appeared many times. This chain joins TRBV12-3 or TRBV12-4 and TRBJ2-7; D ambiguous. This CDR3 contains 13 residues. Trimming took 2 bases from V and 4 from J, leaving 9 bases between them. The CDR3 here is CASSLMSEYEQYF. The CDR3 DNA reads TGTGCCAGCAGTTTAATGTCTGAGTACGAGCAGTACTTC.

This clonotype was picked up many times. The chain links TRBV25-1 to TRBJ1-2; D call uncertain. Trimming removed 2 bases at V and 4 bases at J, with 20 bases between. The germline CDR1 and CDR2 sequences are MGHDK and SYGVNS. This CDR3 spans 17 amino acids. The CDR3 DNA follows: TGTGCCAGCAGTGAACTCTTCAGTGACCCCGGTATCTATGGCTACACCTTC. Its translation is CASSELFSDPGIYGYTF.

In its sample, this clonotype was seen many times. The chain couples TRBV29-1 to TRBJ1-1; D is undetermined. CDR3 length equals 12 residues. CDR1 is SQVTM and CDR2 is ANQGSEA in the germline V gene. Between the trimmed V and J ends, which lost 3 bases and 1 base, there was a span of 6 bases. CDR3 sequence reads: CSVDEENTEAFF. The CDR3 DNA follows: TGCAGCGTTGATGAGGAGAACACTGAAGCTTTCTTT.

The chain is built from TRBV10-3 and TRBJ2-3; D is ambiguous. This CDR3 has 14 residues. Trimming left V 0 bases short and J 6 bases short, with 10 bases between. Germline CDR1 is ENHRY and CDR2 is SYGVKD. CDR3: CAISESQRTDTQYF. CDR3 nucleotides: TGTGCCATCAGTGAGTCCCAGAGAACGGATACGCAGTATTTT.

This clonotype has ten or more counts. V gene TRBV11-2 combines with J gene TRBJ1-2; possibly TRBD1 for D (6 bases). This CDR3 comprises 14 residues. Germline-derived CDR1 and CDR2 are SGHAT and FQNNGV. V was shortened by 1 base and J by 4 bases, with 10 bases between the two germline ends. The CDR3 DNA is TGTGCCAGCAGCTTAGGTGGGACACCCTATGGCTACACCTTC. It yields the protein CASSLGGTPYGYTF. Filled out from reference TRBV11-2 and TRBJ1-2, the complete variable domain reads EAGVAQSPRYKIIEKRQSVAFWCNPISGHATLYWYQQILGQGPKLLIQFQNNGVVDDSQLPKDRFSAERLKGVDSTLKIQPAKLEDSAVYLCASSLGGTPYGYTFGSGTRLTVV.

The chain carries TRBV3-1 and TRBJ1-2; 7 bases are a match to TRBD1. The V gene's germline CDR1 is LGHDT and CDR2 YNNKEL (reference sequence). The V gene end was trimmed by 1 base and the J gene end by 4 bases; junction bases not matched to a gene: 6. The CDR3 covers 15 residues. CDR3 bases: TGTGCCAGCAGCCAAGTGGGCAGGGGGACCTATGGCTACACCTTC. As protein: CASSQVGRGTYGYTF.

This CDR3 reads CASSGGQGDTEAFF. DNA for the CDR3: TGTGCCAGCAGTGGGGGACAGGGAGACACTGAAGCTTTCTTT. The chain employs TRBV6-1 and TRBJ1-1; 9 bases agree with TRBD1. Trimming at V came to 4 bases and at J to 3 bases, leaving 3 bases not matched to a gene. Germline V gene data show CDR1 as MNHNS and CDR2 as SASEGT. This CDR3 is 14 amino acids long.

The table lists this clonotype with many counts. The chain is built from TRBV6-5 and TRBJ1-1; D remains ambiguous. V lost 2 bases and J lost 6, with 10 bases in between. The germline CDR1 and CDR2 sequences are MNHEY and SVGAGI. The CDR3 has 13 residues. CDR3 region: CASSYDGRPEAFF. The DNA of the CDR3 is TGTGCCAGCAGTTACGACGGACGCCCTGAAGCTTTCTTT.

This clonotype was seen repeatedly, ten times or more. The chain recombines TRBV27 with TRBJ1-5; D not resolved. The germline CDR1 and CDR2 sequences are MNHEY and SMNVEV (reference sequence). The length of the CDR3 is 13 residues. V shed 2 bases and J shed 5 bases, with 7 bases lying between them. The CDR3 sequence: CASSLGLHQPQHF. CDR3 in DNA: TGTGCCAGCAGTTTAGGGCTGCATCAGCCCCAGCATTTT.

The chain combines TRBV11-2 with TRBJ2-7, with 7 bases lining up with TRBD2. Losses at the gene ends were 4 bases for V and 2 bases for J; bases not matched to a gene: 11. Germline V gene lookup returns CDR1 SGHAT and CDR2 FQNNGV. This CDR3 is built from 16 residues. The CDR3, as DNA: TGTGCCAGCAGCTCCCTCGTGTCTAGCGGTACCTACGAGCAGTACTTC. Translation: CASSSLVSSGTYEQYF. Filled out from reference TRBV11-2 and TRBJ2-7, the complete variable domain reads EAGVAQSPRYKIIEKRQSVAFWCNPISGHATLYWYQQILGQGPKLLIQFQNNGVVDDSQLPKDRFSAERLKGVDSTLKIQPAKLEDSAVYLCASSSLVSSGTYEQYFGPGTRLTVT.

This clonotype came up many times. The CDR3 sequence: CASSEVSGTAYEQYF. The CDR3 nucleotides are TGTGCCAGCAGTGAAGTTAGCGGGACAGCCTACGAGCAGTACTTC. The V gene is TRBV6-1, the J gene TRBJ2-7, with D tentatively TRBD2 (8 bases). The V gene lost 1 base and the J gene lost 2 bases, with 12 bases spanning the gap. This CDR3 region has 15 residues. The V gene's germline CDR1 is MNHNS and CDR2 SASEGT.

This clonotype appeared a single time. V gene TRBV12-3 or TRBV12-4 combines with J gene TRBJ1-2, with TRBD1 identical over 9 bases. This CDR3 is 15 amino acids long. J lost 6 bases, V lost 4 bases, and 9 bases had no gene match. The CDR3 loop is CASSSLQGASNGYTF. The CDR3 DNA reads as TGTGCCAGCAGTTCGTTACAGGGGGCGTCGAATGGCTACACCTTC.

This clonotype was seen ten or more times. This rearrangement joins TRBV4-1 to TRBJ2-7; unclear D gene. Germline V gene lookup returns CDR1 MGHRA and CDR2 YSYEKL. This CDR3 spans 14 amino acids. V was shortened by 1 base and J by 5 bases, with 12 bases between the two germline ends. CDR3 nucleotides: TGCGCCAGCAGCCAAGGCCCGCTCTACGACGAGCAGTACTTC. It encodes CASSQGPLYDEQYF.

The chain combines TRBV2 with TRBJ1-1; 10 nucleotides agree with TRBD1. J was trimmed by 4 bases and V by 4 bases; bases with no gene match: 9. Germline V gene data show CDR1 as SNHLY and CDR2 as FYNNEI. CDR3 length: 16 residues. This CDR3 is CASSARKGTGATEAFF. Here the CDR3 DNA reads TGTGCCAGCAGTGCCCGGAAGGGGACAGGGGCCACTGAAGCTTTCTTT.

This clonotype came up many times. The rearrangement links TRBV27 to TRBJ1-2; D gene uncertain. Germline-derived CDR1 and CDR2 are MNHEY and SMNVEV (reference sequence). The CDR3 spans 16 residues. The V end lost 4 bases, the J end lost 2 bases, and 17 bases lay between the germline ends. The CDR3 bases are TGTGCCAGCAGTTCCCTTGGGTTCGATCGGAACTATGGCTACACCTTC. It is translated as CASSSLGFDRNYGYTF.

This clonotype has a count of ten or more. The genes are TRBV7-2 and TRBJ2-5, with 8 bases lining up with TRBD1. Trimming took 2 bases from V and 4 from J; bases not matched to a gene: 0. This CDR3 is built from 13 residues. Germline V gene data show CDR1 as SGHTA and CDR2 as FQGNSA. The CDR3 is CASSLQGAETQYF. The CDR3 nucleotides are TGTGCCAGCAGCTTACAGGGGGCAGAGACCCAGTACTTC.

This clonotype turned up a few times. The genes are TRBV7-9 and TRBJ2-5; D is uncertain. Germline assignment: CDR1 SEHNR and CDR2 FQNEAQ (reference sequence). The V gene lost 2 bases and the J gene lost 1 base, with 8 bases spanning the gap. The CDR3 spans 14 residues. The CDR3, as DNA: TGTGCCAGCAGCTTAACGACACTCCAAGAGACCCAGTACTTC. Protein: CASSLTTLQETQYF.

This clonotype was counted at least ten times. The V and J genes are TRBV19 and TRBJ1-2; the match to TRBD1 covers 10 bases. Germline CDR1 is LNHDA and CDR2 is SQIVND (reference sequence). After removal of 6 bases from V and 7 bases from J, the junction contained 8 bases not matched to a gene. The CDR3 length is 14 residues. In nucleotides, the CDR3 is TGTGCCAGTAGGAGATCGGGACAGGGGTTTGGCTACACCTTC. Amino acid sequence: CASRRSGQGFGYTF.

V and J are TRBV4-1 and TRBJ1-2, with D maybe TRBD1 (5 bases). Trimming pared 1 base from V and 7 bases from J, leaving 16 bases between. Germline V gene data show CDR1 as MGHRA and CDR2 as YSYEKL. CDR3 size: 15 residues. The CDR3 sequence: CASSQVGSRGSGYTF. DNA for the CDR3: TGCGCCAGCAGCCAAGTCGGCTCGAGGGGTTCTGGCTACACCTTC.

This clonotype was counted many times. The J gene is TRBJ1-2, the V gene TRBV15, with D hard to call. The CDR3 sequence is 16 residues long. V lost 4 bases and J lost 3, with 18 bases in between. Germline CDR1 and CDR2: LNHNV and YYDKDF (reference sequence). The chain's CDR3 is CATSTLGPPGDYGYTF. For the CDR3, the DNA is TGTGCCACCAGCACTTTAGGGCCCCCCGGGGACTATGGCTACACCTTC.

This clonotype was observed many times. V is TRBV7-6 and J is TRBJ2-7, with unresolved D. Germline V gene data show CDR1 as SGHVS and CDR2 as FNYEAQ. V lost 2 bases and J lost 6, with 17 bases in between. This CDR3 has 15 amino acids. In DNA form, the CDR3 reads TGTGCCAGCAGCTTAATGGCAAATGCTGGTCTCGAGCAGTACTTC. It yields the protein CASSLMANAGLEQYF. The entire variable domain, with the rest obtained from reference TRBV7-6 and TRBJ2-7, is as follows: GAGVSQSPRYKVTKRGQDVALRCDPISGHVSLYWYRQALGQGPEFLTYFNYEAQQDKSGLPNDRFSAERPEGSISTLTIQRTEQRDSAMYRCASSLMANAGLEQYFGPGTRLTVT.

This clonotype was found many times. The chain uses TRBV15 and TRBJ1-4; D call uncertain. The CDR3 covers 15 residues. Germline CDR1 LNHNV, CDR2 YYDKDF (reference sequence). V dropped 2 bases and J dropped 0 bases, with 7 bases sitting between them. CDR3 sequence (DNA): TGTGCCACCAGCAGAAACACCTCAACTAATGAAAAACTGTTTTTT. As protein: CATSRNTSTNEKLFF.

The chain is built from TRBV28 and TRBJ1-1, with 7 bases matching TRBD1. The germline V gene has CDR1 MDHEN and CDR2 SYDVKM. Germline trimming cut 6 bases from V and 9 bases from J; bases unmatched to any gene: 10. The CDR3 totals 13 residues. Written as DNA, the CDR3 is TGTGCCAGCAGGAAACAGGGGACTGACAAAGCTTTCTTT. Amino acids: CASRKQGTDKAFF.